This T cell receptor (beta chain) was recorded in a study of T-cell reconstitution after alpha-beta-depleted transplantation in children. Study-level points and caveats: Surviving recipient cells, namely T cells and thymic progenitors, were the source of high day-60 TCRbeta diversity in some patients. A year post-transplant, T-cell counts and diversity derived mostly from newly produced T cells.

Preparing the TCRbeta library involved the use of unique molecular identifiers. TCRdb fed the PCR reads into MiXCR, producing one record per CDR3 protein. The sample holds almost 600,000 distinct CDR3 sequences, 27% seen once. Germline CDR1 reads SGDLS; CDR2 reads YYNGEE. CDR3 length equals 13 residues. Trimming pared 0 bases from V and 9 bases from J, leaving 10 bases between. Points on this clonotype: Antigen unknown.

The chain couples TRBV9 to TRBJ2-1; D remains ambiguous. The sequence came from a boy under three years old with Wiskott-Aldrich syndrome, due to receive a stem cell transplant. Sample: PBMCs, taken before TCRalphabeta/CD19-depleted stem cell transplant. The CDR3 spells CASSVGVVGEQFF. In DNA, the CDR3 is TGTGCCAGCAGCGTAGGCGTCGTGGGTGAGCAGTTCTTC.